This T cell receptor beta chain originates from a study of tumor-infiltrating lymphocytes in primary liver carcinoma. Total RNA (around 500 ng) served as template for TCR beta cDNA synthesis primed by a constant-region primer. Sequencing libraries for TCR beta derived from three nested multiplex PCR rounds that used slightly modified ARM-PCR. TCRdb called the multiplex PCR reads again in MiXCR, with one record for every CDR3 protein. The sample yields more than 95,000 distinct CDR3 sequences, 55% to 75% seen once. This clonotype was seen many times. The tissue used was unsorted bulk material of about 19-33 mg. RNA and DNA were co-extracted from it with the AllPrep DNA/RNA mini kit. Material for sequencing was liver tumor tissue from sampling region 3. The subset: tumor region T3, left-lateral pole. The sequence came from a woman aged 60-70 years with primary liver carcinoma and hepatitis B virus infection.

CDR3 protein: CASSIILGAEAFF. DNA for the CDR3: TGTGCCAGCAGCATCATCTTGGGGGCTGAAGCTTTCTTT. The rearrangement links TRBV7-8 to TRBJ1-1; TRBD1 is a possible D gene (5 bases). V dropped 5 bases and J dropped 6 bases, with 13 bases sitting between them. The germline V gene has CDR1 SGHVS and CDR2 FQNEAQ. The CDR3 loop spans 13 amino acids.